These 4 T cell receptor beta chains originate from one sample sequenced in a study of shared clonotypes between healthy human individuals (dated by TCRdb to about 2020). Library generation was performed with the immunoSEQ multiplex PCR assay. TCRdb stores this immuneACCESS table with in-frame sequences only. Part of the clones is absent; in the studies checked, under half of the shortfall reflects unresolved V genes, and no reason is known for the rest. The sample yields around 1,900,000 clones; approximately 92% were counted once. Approximately 1.7% of the sample rests with the top ten. CD8 naive samples were CD45RO-negative cells positively selected for CCR7, giving a CD45RA+CCR7+ population that excluded TemRA cells. Sample: naive CD8+ T cells from PBMCs. The sample's cell subset or site label, in plain terms: CD45RA+CCR7+. These receptors originate from a man between 18 and 35 years old in good health. Some clones in this sample may be carry-over from other donors' samples.

Comment on this clone: Other DNA sequences of this sample code for an identical CDR3. This sequence joins TRBV7-2 and TRBJ2-1; unclear D gene. Germline V gives CDR1 SGHTA, CDR2 FQGNSA. V was pared by 1 base and J by 0 bases, with 7 bases between. The CDR3 totals 15 residues. The CDR3 DNA is TGTGCCAGCAGCTTAGTAGCCTCCTCCTACAATGAGCAGTTCTTC. Translated: CASSLVASSYNEQFF.

The J gene is TRBJ1-4, the V gene TRBV15; D is possibly TRBD1 (5 bases). V lost 2 bases and J lost 3, with 13 bases in between. CDR1 and CDR2 (germline): LNHNV, YYDKDF (reference sequence). The CDR3 is 16 amino acids. CDR3 sequence: CATSRMRAGANEKLFF. The CDR3 DNA reads as TGTGCCACCAGCAGAATGAGGGCGGGGGCTAATGAAAAACTGTTTTTT.

V is TRBV9 and J is TRBJ2-3; D gene unclear. Between the trimmed V and J ends, which lost 0 bases and 0 bases, there was a span of 11 bases. Germline CDR1 reads SGDLS; CDR2 reads YYNGEE. The CDR3 is 16 residues long. CDR3 protein: CASSVVAVASTDTQYF. CDR3 coding DNA: TGTGCCAGCAGCGTAGTGGCGGTCGCTAGCACAGATACGCAGTATTTT.

The CDR3 DNA reads TGCGCCAGCAGCCCCGGAGTAGCGGGGTTAGGGGCGACCCAGTACTTC. Encoded protein: CASSPGVAGLGATQYF. This chain connects TRBV4-1 to TRBJ2-5, with 8 bases matching TRBD2. V lost 4 bases to trimming and J lost 7 bases; unmatched junction nucleotides: 14. CDR1 is MGHRA and CDR2 is YSYEKL in the germline V gene. The CDR3 covers 16 residues.